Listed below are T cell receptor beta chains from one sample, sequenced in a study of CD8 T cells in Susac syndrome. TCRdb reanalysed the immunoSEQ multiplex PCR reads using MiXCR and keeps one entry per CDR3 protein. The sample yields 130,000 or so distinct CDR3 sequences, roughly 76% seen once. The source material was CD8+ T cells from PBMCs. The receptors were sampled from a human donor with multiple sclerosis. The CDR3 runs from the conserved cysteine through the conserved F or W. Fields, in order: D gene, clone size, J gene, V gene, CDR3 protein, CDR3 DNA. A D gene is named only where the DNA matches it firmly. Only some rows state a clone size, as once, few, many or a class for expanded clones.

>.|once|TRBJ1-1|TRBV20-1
CSARGVGEGPTEAFF
TGCAGTGCGCGGGGGGTGGGAGAAGGGCCCACTGAAGCTTTCTTT
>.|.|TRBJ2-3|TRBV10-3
CAISAGLTGGTDTQYF
TGTGCCATCAGCGCGGGCCTAACCGGGGGCACAGATACGCAGTATTTT
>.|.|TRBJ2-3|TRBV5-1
CASRYPSGTDTQYF
TGCGCCAGCAGATACCCTAGCGGCACAGATACGCAGTATTTT
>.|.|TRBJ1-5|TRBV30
CAWSRIDGNQPQHF
TGTGCCTGGAGTAGGATAGACGGCAATCAGCCCCAGCATTTT
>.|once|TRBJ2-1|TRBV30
CAWSVEAPWNEQFF
TGTGCCTGGAGTGTGGAGGCTCCGTGGAATGAGCAGTTCTTC
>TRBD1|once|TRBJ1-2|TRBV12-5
CASGSPGTGVGYTF
TGTGCTAGTGGTTCCCCCGGGACAGGGGTTGGCTACACCTTC
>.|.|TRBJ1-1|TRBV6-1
CASSEGTAKAFF
TGTGCCAGCAGTGAAGGTACAGCTAAAGCTTTCTTT
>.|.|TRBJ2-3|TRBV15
CATSSLWGTDTQYF
TGTGCCACCAGCTCTTTATGGGGCACAGATACGCAGTATTTT
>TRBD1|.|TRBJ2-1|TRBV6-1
CASFHRDRGYNEQFF
TGTGCCAGCTTCCACCGGGACAGGGGCTACAATGAGCAGTTCTTC
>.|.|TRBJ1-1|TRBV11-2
CASSTTQEAFF
TGTGCCAGCAGCACAACACAGGAAGCTTTCTTT
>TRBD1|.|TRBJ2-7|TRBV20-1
CSVLPDDRTGGLDEQYF
TGCAGTGTCTTACCCGACGATCGGACAGGGGGCCTCGACGAGCAGTACTTC
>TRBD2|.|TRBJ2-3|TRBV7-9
CASRMNPGLASDTQYF
TGTGCCAGCAGAATGAACCCGGGACTAGCGTCAGATACGCAGTATTTT
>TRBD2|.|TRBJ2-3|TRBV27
CASSWGLGAFRSRTDTQYF
TGTGCCAGCAGTTGGGGACTAGGCGCGTTCCGCAGCCGCACAGATACGCAGTATTTT
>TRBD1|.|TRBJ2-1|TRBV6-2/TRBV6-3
CASSSISGQGFYGQFF
TGTGCCAGCAGTTCTATCTCAGGACAGGGGTTTTATGGGCAGTTCTTC
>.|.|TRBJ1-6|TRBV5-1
CASTQGSVSSYNSPLHF
TGCGCCAGCACCCAGGGGTCGGTCAGCTCCTATAATTCACCCCTCCACTTT
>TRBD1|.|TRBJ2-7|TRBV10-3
CAISGNRDSSYEQYF
TGTGCCATCAGTGGGAACCGGGACAGCTCCTACGAGCAGTACTTC
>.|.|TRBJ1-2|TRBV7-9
CASSVNRQGGYTF
TGTGCCAGCAGCGTCAACCGCCAGGGTGGCTACACCTTC
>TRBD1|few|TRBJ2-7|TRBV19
CASSQGVSTYEQYF
TGTGCCAGTAGCCAGGGGGTATCAACCTACGAGCAGTACTTC
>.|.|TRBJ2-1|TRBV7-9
CAATLSGTYNEQFF
TGTGCCGCCACCTTGAGCGGAACCTACAATGAGCAGTTCTTC
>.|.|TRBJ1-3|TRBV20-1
CSARDARLGNTIYF
TGCAGTGCTAGAGATGCGAGACTCGGAAACACCATATATTTT
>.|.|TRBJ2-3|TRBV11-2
CASSLEITDTQYF
TGTGCCAGCAGCTTAGAAATAACAGATACGCAGTATTTT
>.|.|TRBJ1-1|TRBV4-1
CASSQDRGMTEAFF
TGCGCCAGCAGCCAAGATAGAGGGATGACTGAAGCTTTCTTT
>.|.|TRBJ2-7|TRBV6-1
CASSEGEAYEQYF
TGTGCCAGCAGTGAGGGGGAGGCCTACGAGCAGTACTTC
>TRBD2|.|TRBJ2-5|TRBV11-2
CASSLRTRGLPITLQETQYF
TGTGCCAGCAGCCTTCGGACACGGGGACTACCCATTACCTTACAAGAGACCCAGTACTTC
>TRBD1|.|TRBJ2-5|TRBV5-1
CASSPRDSVRETQYF
TGCGCCAGCAGCCCCAGGGACAGTGTGAGGGAGACCCAGTACTTC
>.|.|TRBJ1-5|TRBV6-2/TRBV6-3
CASSYTSDTQPQHF
TGTGCCAGCAGTTATACGAGTGATACGCAGCCCCAGCATTTT
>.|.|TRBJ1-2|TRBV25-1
CASSEGHPVGQTEDYGYTF
TGTGCCAGCAGTGAAGGACACCCCGTCGGACAGACGGAAGACTATGGCTACACCTTC
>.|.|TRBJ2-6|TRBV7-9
CASSLGAGANVLTF
TGTGCCAGCAGCTTGGGGGCTGGGGCCAACGTCCTGACTTTC
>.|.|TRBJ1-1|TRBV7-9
CASSLSLAGTLKLFF
TGTGCCAGCAGCCTCAGTTTGGCAGGGACACTGAAGCTTTTCTTT
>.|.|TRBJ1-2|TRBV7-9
CASSSGLYGYTF
TGTGCCAGCAGCTCCGGCCTCTATGGCTACACCTTC
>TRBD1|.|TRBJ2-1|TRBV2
CASSSPHRGDEQFF
TGTGCCAGCAGCTCGCCCCACAGGGGCGATGAGCAGTTCTTC
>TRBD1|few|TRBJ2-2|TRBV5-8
CASSSGSGWTGGNTGELFF
TGTGCCAGCAGCTCTGGATCGGGCTGGACAGGGGGTAACACCGGGGAGCTGTTTTTT
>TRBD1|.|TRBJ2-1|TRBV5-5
CASSPPPGTGYNEQFF
TGTGCCAGCAGTCCTCCGCCCGGGACAGGCTACAATGAGCAGTTCTTC
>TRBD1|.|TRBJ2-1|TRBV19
CASHVQGAYNEQFF
TGTGCCAGTCACGTCCAGGGGGCCTACAATGAGCAGTTCTTC
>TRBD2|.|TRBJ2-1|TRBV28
CASSPQSGAHNEQFF
TGTGCCAGCAGTCCCCAGAGCGGGGCGCACAATGAGCAGTTCTTC
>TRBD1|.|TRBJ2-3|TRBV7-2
CASSFGTGGTLWADTQYF
TGTGCCAGCAGCTTCGGGACAGGGGGCACCTTATGGGCAGATACGCAGTATTTT
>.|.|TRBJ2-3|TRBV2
CASSDPHSEIATSTDTQYF
TGTGCCAGCAGTGACCCCCATTCCGAGATAGCCACGAGCACAGATACGCAGTATTTT
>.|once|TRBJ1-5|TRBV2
CASSEDTGNQPQHF
TGTGCCAGCAGTGAGGACACTGGCAATCAGCCCCAGCATTTT
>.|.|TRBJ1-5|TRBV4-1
CASSLGPKNQPQHF
TGCGCCAGCAGTCTGGGACCCAAGAATCAGCCCCAGCATTTT
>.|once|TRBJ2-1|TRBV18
CASSPPEGPERNEQFF
TGTGCCAGCTCACCACCGGAAGGGCCGGAACGCAATGAGCAGTTCTTC
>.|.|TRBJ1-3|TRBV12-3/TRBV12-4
CASSVLVSGNTIYF
TGTGCCAGCAGCGTACTCGTCTCTGGAAACACCATATATTTT
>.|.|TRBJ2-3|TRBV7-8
CASSATGQGTDTQYF
TGTGCCAGCAGCGCGACCGGCCAAGGCACAGATACGCAGTATTTT
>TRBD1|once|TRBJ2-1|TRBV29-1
CSVRTGGNEQFF
TGCAGCGTACGGACAGGGGGCAATGAGCAGTTCTTC